A selection of T cell receptor beta chains follows, all from one sample in a study of molecular identifiers for immune sequencing clone quantification. From the PCR reads, TCRdb called clonotypes with MiXCR, one entry per CDR3 protein. The sample includes roughly 55,000 distinct CDR3 sequences, roughly a third of them seen just once. The specimen was naive CD8+ T cells from blood, with Jurkat cell RNA spiked in. These receptors were taken from a human donor in good health. Some libraries in this study had Jurkat cell RNA spiked in. The CDR3 runs from the conserved cysteine through the conserved F or W. D genes are given only for firm matches. Rows may omit the clone size; those that give it use once, few, many or a size class.

>TRBJ2-5|TRBV5-4|NA|TRBD2|16
TGTGCCAGCAGCCACGTATTCGGGCGGGGGGAAGAGACCCAGTACTTC
CASSHVFGRGEETQYF
>TRBJ2-6|TRBV10-2|NA|TRBD1|17
TGCGCCAGCAGATTTGGGACAGAGAGCTCTGGGGCCAACGTCCTGACTTTC
CASRFGTESSGANVLTF
>TRBJ2-3|TRBV2|many|TRBD2|16
TGTGCCAGCAGTGATCTTCCCGGGACTAGCTCAGATACGCAGTATTTT
CASSDLPGTSSDTQYF
>TRBJ2-3|TRBV5-3|NA|NA|17
TGTGCCAGCAGCTTGGGCCCGGGACTGGCCCCTTCAGCTACGCAGTATTTT
CASSLGPGLAPSATQYF
>TRBJ2-7|TRBV28|NA|NA|12
TGTGCCAGCAGTTTAGTTACCTACGAGCAGTACTTC
CASSLVTYEQYF
>TRBJ1-4|TRBV11-2|many|NA|13
TGTGCCAGCAGCTTGAAGGGTGGCCAAGGTCTGTTTTTT
CASSLKGGQGLFF
>TRBJ2-3|TRBV7-8|many|NA|14
TGTGCCAGCAGCTTAGAACAGGGCTCAGATACGCAGTATTTT
CASSLEQGSDTQYF
>TRBJ2-7|TRBV28|many|TRBD2|18
TGTGCCAGCAAATCAAGGTTTTTCGATAGCGGGAGGGCGGGCGAGCAGTACTTC
CASKSRFFDSGRAGEQYF
>TRBJ2-2|TRBV20-1|NA|TRBD2|15
TGCAGTGCTAGAGAGATGGGGGGAGGGGCCGGGGAGCTGTTTTTT
CSAREMGGGAGELFF
>TRBJ1-6|TRBV7-2|many|NA|17
TGTGCCAGCAGCTCCCGTGGGTCAGCAAGAGAGAATTCACCCCTCCACTTT
CASSSRGSARENSPLHF
>TRBJ2-7|TRBV7-9|many|NA|12
TGTGCCAGCAGTTTAGCGGTGAGGGAGCAGTACTTC
CASSLAVREQYF
>TRBJ2-3|TRBV19|many|NA|14
TGTGCCACCAAATGGGGTGGACACACAGATACGCAGTATTTT
CATKWGGHTDTQYF
>TRBJ2-7|TRBV14|NA|NA|15
TGTGCCAGCAGCCAAGCGTGGACAACCTTAGGCGAGCAGTACTTC
CASSQAWTTLGEQYF
>TRBJ2-1|TRBV25-1|NA|NA|16
TGTGCCAGCAGCACCCGGCCGGGAGTAGCTTTAAATGAGCAGTTCTTC
CASSTRPGVALNEQFF
>TRBJ2-7|TRBV7-8|NA|NA|13
TGTGCCAGCAGCTTATATATGCAGGATGAGCAGTACTTC
CASSLYMQDEQYF
>TRBJ2-1|TRBV20-1|many|TRBD2|15
TGCAGTGCTAGCACGTGGCTAGCGGGACGTAATGAGCAGTTCTTC
CSASTWLAGRNEQFF
>TRBJ1-5|TRBV14|many|NA|14
TGTGCCAGCAGCCAAGGTTACGGCAATCAGCCCCAGCATTTT
CASSQGYGNQPQHF
>TRBJ2-5|TRBV12-3/TRBV12-4|few|NA|16
TGTGCCAGCAGTCTACAGAAACCCTCGTACCAAGAGACCCAGTACTTC
CASSLQKPSYQETQYF
>TRBJ2-3|TRBV6-2/TRBV6-3|few|TRBD1|13
TGTGCCAGCAGAGAACAGGGGACGGATACGCAGTATTTT
CASREQGTDTQYF
>TRBJ1-5|TRBV27|NA|NA|16
TGTGCCAGCAGGCATATTGACAGCCCGAGCAATCGGCCCCAGCATTTT
CASRHIDSPSNRPQHF
>TRBJ2-1|TRBV29-1|many|TRBD1|16
TGCAGCGTTGAAGCCAGGGACAGGGATGCGGGAGATGAGCAGTTCTTC
CSVEARDRDAGDEQFF
>TRBJ1-1|TRBV6-5|NA|NA|14
TGTGCCAGTTTCATTGCCCCAGGAAAAACTGAAGCTTTCTTT
CASFIAPGKTEAFF
>TRBJ1-4|TRBV4-3|few|NA|16
TGCGCCAGCAGCCAAGAGCGATACGCAACTAATGAAAAACTGTTTTTT
CASSQERYATNEKLFF
>TRBJ2-3|TRBV15|NA|NA|16
TGTGCCACCAGCAGAGGTGGGGCTCTAAGCACAGATACGCAGTATTTT
CATSRGGALSTDTQYF
>TRBJ2-1|TRBV12-3/TRBV12-4|NA|NA|14
TGTGCCAGCAGTTTAGTCCAGGGTACGAATGAGCAGTTCTTC
CASSLVQGTNEQFF
>TRBJ2-7|TRBV5-1|once|NA|14
TGCGCCAGCAGCTTAGCAGGGCCGCCGGGGGAGCAGTACTTC
CASSLAGPPGEQYF
>TRBJ2-5|TRBV6-8|medium-sized|NA|11
TGTGCCAGCCCCCGACGTGAGACCCAGTACTTC
CASPRRETQYF
>TRBJ2-3|TRBV15|NA|TRBD2|16
TGTGCCACCAGCAGTGGCACGGGAGGGCCAACAGATACGCAGTATTTT
CATSSGTGGPTDTQYF
>TRBJ1-5|TRBV28|many|NA|14
TGTGCCAGCAAACGGCACTATAGCAATCAGCCCCAGCATTTT
CASKRHYSNQPQHF
>TRBJ2-4|TRBV11-2|NA|NA|15
TGTGCCAGCAGCTTAGGGGGGGCTGTTGGAATCATTCAGTACTTC
CASSLGGAVGIIQYF
>TRBJ1-5|TRBV2|NA|TRBD1|17
TGTGCCAGCAGTGTCCCCGTAGGGACAGTTAGCAATCAGCCCCAGCATTTT
CASSVPVGTVSNQPQHF
>TRBJ1-1|TRBV6-6|NA|TRBD1|14
TGTGCCAGCAGCCCTGGGACAGAGAACACTGAAGCTTTCTTT
CASSPGTENTEAFF
>TRBJ1-4|TRBV7-8|large|NA|15
TGTGCCAGCAGCCTGACCAACAGGGACAATGAAAAACTGTTTTTT
CASSLTNRDNEKLFF
>TRBJ1-1|TRBV7-2|many|NA|15
TGTGCCAGCAGCTACAGGTTGGGGGTGAGCACTGAAGCTTTCTTT
CASSYRLGVSTEAFF
>TRBJ2-7|TRBV20-1|NA|TRBD2|13
TGCAGTGCTAGAGGCGGGGGGTCCTACGAGCAGTACTTC
CSARGGGSYEQYF
>TRBJ2-5|TRBV12-3/TRBV12-4|NA|NA|13
TGTGCCAGCAGCCCCCTTCTAGAAGAGACCCAGTACTTC
CASSPLLEETQYF
>TRBJ2-7|TRBV7-9|NA|NA|15
TGTGCCAGCAGCTTAGTAGGGCAGCACTCGGGGAAGCAGTACTTC
CASSLVGQHSGKQYF
>TRBJ2-1|TRBV15|few|NA|16
TGTGCCACCAGCAGAGATCTGGGAGGAACCTACAATGAGCAGTTCTTC
CATSRDLGGTYNEQFF
>TRBJ2-1|TRBV28|NA|NA|14
TGTGCCAGCAGATTTGCTCCAACCTACAATGAGCAGTTCTTC
CASRFAPTYNEQFF
>TRBJ2-5|TRBV12-3/TRBV12-4|NA|TRBD2|15
TGTGTCAGCAGTTTGTGGCTAGCGGCCCAAGAGACCCAGTACTTC
CVSSLWLAAQETQYF
>TRBJ2-3|TRBV28|once|NA|17
TGTGCCAGCAGTTTACCGGCGCAGGGTCTCAGCACAGATACGCAGTATTTT
CASSLPAQGLSTDTQYF
>TRBJ2-1|TRBV2|few|NA|15
TGTGCCAGCAGCCAAGGGGCGGGTACCTACAATGAGCAGTTCTTC
CASSQGAGTYNEQFF
>TRBJ2-7|TRBV7-9|many|NA|13
TGTGCCAGCAGCCCTCCGGCCGCCTACGAGCAGTACTTC
CASSPPAAYEQYF
>TRBJ2-7|TRBV7-8|NA|TRBD2|12
TGTGCCAGCGGTAGCGGGAGTTACGAGCTGTACTTC
CASGSGSYELYF
>TRBJ2-6|TRBV20-1|NA|NA|14
TGCAGTGCTCAACAGAGCTCTGGGGCCGACGTCCCGACTTTC
CSAQQSSGADVPTF
>TRBJ2-7|TRBV9|many|TRBD1|14
TGTGCCAGCAGCCCGGGACAGGGGAGGTACGAGCAGTACTTC
CASSPGQGRYEQYF
>TRBJ2-7|TRBV3-1|NA|NA|13
TGTACCAGCAGTCGAGGACTAACCTACGAGCAGTACTTC
CTSSRGLTYEQYF
>TRBJ2-5|TRBV12-3/TRBV12-4|NA|NA|16
TGTGCCAGCAGTCCTCGGTGGAGCGGGTACCAAGAGACCCAGTACTTC
CASSPRWSGYQETQYF
>TRBJ2-5|TRBV2|few|NA|13
TGTGCCAGCGGAAGCAGGGCCCAAGAGACCCAGTACTTC
CASGSRAQETQYF
>TRBJ2-3|TRBV5-5|many|NA|14
TGTGCCAGCAGCTTAATAGAAACAACACTAGGGCAGTATTTT
CASSLIETTLGQYF
>TRBJ2-1|TRBV18|NA|NA|16
TGTGCCAGCTCACCACCGAGGGACGTCGTCTACAATGAGCAGTTCTTC
CASSPPRDVVYNEQFF
>TRBJ2-7|TRBV10-3|NA|NA|15
TGTGCCATAACCCGAGCCCGCGGCAGCTCCTACGAGCAGTACTTC
CAITRARGSSYEQYF
>TRBJ1-1|TRBV13|many|NA|14
TGTGCCAGCAGCCCCGAGGGGGGAGACGCTGAAGCTTTCTTT
CASSPEGGDAEAFF
>TRBJ2-3|TRBV5-6|NA|NA|13
TGTGCCAGCAGCCTCCCAGCCGGGGATACGCAGTATTTT
CASSLPAGDTQYF
>TRBJ2-7|TRBV11-2|few|NA|12
TGTGCCAGCAGCTCGGACTCTTTCGAGCAGTACTTC
CASSSDSFEQYF
>TRBJ2-3|TRBV12-3/TRBV12-4|NA|TRBD2|15
TGTGCCAGCTTCTCCCTTAGCGGGGGGACAGATACGCAGTATTTT
CASFSLSGGTDTQYF
>TRBJ2-5|TRBV28|many|NA|12
TGTGCCAGCAGTCCCGAGAAAGAGACCCAGTACTTC
CASSPEKETQYF
>TRBJ2-1|TRBV2|NA|TRBD2|17
TGTGCCAGCAGGGGGACTAGCGGGATTTTTAGTAGGTATGAGCAGTTCTTC
CASRGTSGIFSRYEQFF
>TRBJ2-2|TRBV6-2/TRBV6-3|NA|NA|13
TGTGCCAGCAAAGACAGATTAGTCGGGGAGCAGTTTTTT
CASKDRLVGEQFF
>TRBJ1-1|TRBV29-1|many|NA|14
TGCAGCGTTGTCGGGGGGGTTTATCACACTGAAGCTTTCTTT
CSVVGGVYHTEAFF